A selection of T cell receptor beta chains follows, all from one sample in a study of human thymus T cells. The method was immunoSEQ multiplex PCR; TCRdb's version includes in-frame clones alone and lacks a portion of them. The sample yields more than 70,000 clones, 90% to 98% seen once. Sequencing used thymus tissue. These receptors came from a boy less than two years old with a congenital heart defect but otherwise immunologically healthy. The CDR3 runs from the conserved cysteine through the conserved F or W. Each record gives: D gene, clone size, J gene, V gene, CDR3 protein, CDR3 DNA. A D gene is named only where the DNA matches it firmly. Only part of the rows carry a size: once, few, many, or a class if the clone is expanded.

D gene: TRBD2
clone size: once
J gene: TRBJ2-7
V gene: TRBV18
CDR3 protein: CASSPGLAGGLSLPYEQYF
CDR3 DNA: TGTGCCAGCTCCCCTGGACTAGCGGGAGGCCTATCCTTACCCTACGAGCAGTACTTC

D gene: TRBD1
clone size: -
J gene: TRBJ2-3
V gene: TRBV9
CDR3 protein: CASSLQPGQNTDTQYF
CDR3 DNA: TGTGCCAGCAGCCTCCAGCCGGGACAGAACACAGATACGCAGTATTTT

D gene: -
clone size: -
J gene: TRBJ1-2
V gene: TRBV10-1
CDR3 protein: CASSENTNYGYTF
CDR3 DNA: TGCGCCAGCAGTGAGAATACTAACTATGGCTACACCTTC

D gene: -
clone size: -
J gene: TRBJ2-7
V gene: TRBV18
CDR3 protein: CASSPWGRTRGYYEQYF
CDR3 DNA: TGTGCCAGCTCACCATGGGGACGCACCCGGGGTTACTACGAGCAGTACTTC

D gene: TRBD1
clone size: -
J gene: TRBJ2-7
V gene: TRBV5-1
CDR3 protein: CASSFKNPSGTVSYEQYF
CDR3 DNA: TGCGCCAGCAGCTTTAAGAACCCCTCCGGGACAGTGTCCTACGAGCAGTACTTC

D gene: -
clone size: -
J gene: TRBJ1-5
V gene: TRBV19
CDR3 protein: CASTWGLSQPQHF
CDR3 DNA: TGTGCCAGTACATGGGGGCTAAGTCAGCCCCAGCATTTT

D gene: TRBD2
clone size: -
J gene: TRBJ2-4
V gene: TRBV11-2
CDR3 protein: CASSFERGSIQYF
CDR3 DNA: TGTGCCAGCAGCTTCGAGCGGGGAAGCATTCAGTACTTC

D gene: TRBD1
clone size: -
J gene: TRBJ2-7
V gene: TRBV4-1
CDR3 protein: CASSHLGRQGQGSFGEQYF
CDR3 DNA: TGCGCCAGCAGCCACCTCGGAAGACAGGGACAGGGGTCTTTCGGGGAGCAGTACTTC

D gene: -
clone size: -
J gene: TRBJ1-2
V gene: TRBV2
CDR3 protein: CASSVLSPGPHTDGYTF
CDR3 DNA: TGTGCCAGCTCTGTTCTTTCCCCGGGACCTCACACGGACGGCTACACCTTC

D gene: TRBD2
clone size: -
J gene: TRBJ2-3
V gene: TRBV11-3
CDR3 protein: CASSLGTRDTDTQYF
CDR3 DNA: TGTGCCAGCAGCTTAGGGACTAGAGACACAGATACGCAGTATTTT

D gene: -
clone size: -
J gene: TRBJ1-2
V gene: TRBV4-2
CDR3 protein: CASSGPTTNYGYTF
CDR3 DNA: TGTGCCAGCAGCGGACCGACCACTAACTATGGCTACACCTTC

D gene: -
clone size: -
J gene: TRBJ2-7
V gene: TRBV4-2
CDR3 protein: CASSQDRDWDRGPYSYEQYF
CDR3 DNA: TGTGCCAGCAGCCAAGATAGGGACTGGGACCGGGGCCCATATTCCTACGAGCAGTACTTC

D gene: -
clone size: -
J gene: TRBJ1-2
V gene: TRBV27
CDR3 protein: CASSPCSRGGSNYGYTF
CDR3 DNA: TGTGCCAGCAGTCCCTGTAGTAGGGGGGGGAGTAACTATGGCTACACCTTC

D gene: TRBD1
clone size: once
J gene: TRBJ1-2
V gene: TRBV7-9
CDR3 protein: CASKNGQGIGYGYTF
CDR3 DNA: TGTGCCAGCAAAAACGGACAGGGGATAGGCTATGGCTACACCTTC

D gene: TRBD2
clone size: -
J gene: TRBJ2-7
V gene: TRBV5-1
CDR3 protein: CASSLPFTVGGRNTYEQYF
CDR3 DNA: TGCGCCAGCAGCCTACCCTTTACTGTTGGCGGGAGGAATACCTACGAGCAGTACTTC

D gene: -
clone size: -
J gene: TRBJ2-2
V gene: TRBV4-3
CDR3 protein: CASSQEPVDDRCDGELFF
CDR3 DNA: TGCGCCAGCAGCCAAGAACCCGTGGACGACCGGTGCGACGGGGAGCTGTTTTTT

D gene: -
clone size: -
J gene: TRBJ1-2
V gene: TRBV29-1
CDR3 protein: CSVVENGYTF
CDR3 DNA: TGCAGCGTTGTAGAGAACGGCTACACCTTC

D gene: TRBD1
clone size: -
J gene: TRBJ2-7
V gene: TRBV7-2
CDR3 protein: CASSLFSQGTYEQYF
CDR3 DNA: TGTGCCAGCAGCTTATTTTCACAGGGGACCTACGAGCAGTACTTC

D gene: TRBD2
clone size: once
J gene: TRBJ2-7
V gene: TRBV7-2
CDR3 protein: CASSHSSGSLPYEQYF
CDR3 DNA: TGTGCCAGCAGCCACAGTAGCGGGAGCCTTCCCTACGAGCAGTACTTC

D gene: -
clone size: -
J gene: TRBJ1-2
V gene: TRBV19
CDR3 protein: CASVGTAKLPNYGYTF
CDR3 DNA: TGTGCCAGTGTGGGGACGGCGAAACTTCCTAACTATGGCTACACCTTC

D gene: -
clone size: -
J gene: TRBJ1-1
V gene: TRBV6-6
CDR3 protein: CASSYEGRGEDTEAFF
CDR3 DNA: TGTGCCAGCAGTTACGAGGGGAGAGGGGAGGACACTGAAGCTTTCTTT

D gene: TRBD1
clone size: -
J gene: TRBJ2-2
V gene: TRBV19
CDR3 protein: CASSIGKGTGHLRNTGELFF
CDR3 DNA: TGTGCCAGTAGTATTGGGAAGGGGACAGGGCATCTGCGGAACACCGGGGAGCTGTTTTTT

D gene: TRBD2
clone size: -
J gene: TRBJ2-1
V gene: TRBV5-4
CDR3 protein: CASSFSGTTDNEQFF
CDR3 DNA: TGTGCCAGCAGCTTCTCCGGGACTACCGATAATGAGCAGTTCTTC

D gene: TRBD2
clone size: once
J gene: TRBJ2-3
V gene: TRBV18
CDR3 protein: CASSPQALAGGPFGTDTQYF
CDR3 DNA: TGTGCCAGCTCACCGCAAGCACTAGCGGGGGGCCCCTTTGGTACAGATACGCAGTATTTT

D gene: TRBD1
clone size: -
J gene: TRBJ2-7
V gene: TRBV5-8
CDR3 protein: CASSSPGQYYEQYF
CDR3 DNA: TGTGCCAGCAGCTCCCCGGGACAGTACTACGAGCAGTACTTC

D gene: -
clone size: once
J gene: TRBJ1-4
V gene: TRBV4-3
CDR3 protein: CASSQDYGEKLFF
CDR3 DNA: TGCGCCAGCAGCCAAGATTACGGTGAAAAACTGTTTTTT

D gene: -
clone size: -
J gene: TRBJ1-1
V gene: TRBV28
CDR3 protein: CASSRVQGPWRVTEAFF
CDR3 DNA: TGTGCCAGCAGTCGGGTACAGGGACCGTGGAGAGTCACTGAAGCTTTCTTT

D gene: TRBD1
clone size: -
J gene: TRBJ1-3
V gene: TRBV27
CDR3 protein: CASSLYAGGPAGNTIYF
CDR3 DNA: TGTGCCAGCAGTTTATACGCAGGGGGCCCCGCTGGAAACACCATATATTTT

D gene: TRBD1
clone size: -
J gene: TRBJ1-4
V gene: TRBV2
CDR3 protein: CASSETSDRGTADEKLFF
CDR3 DNA: TGTGCCAGCAGCGAAACGTCGGACAGGGGAACGGCAGACGAAAAACTGTTTTTT

D gene: TRBD2
clone size: -
J gene: TRBJ2-7
V gene: TRBV6-1
CDR3 protein: CASSGDYPIEQYF
CDR3 DNA: TGTGCCAGCAGTGGGGACTACCCCATCGAGCAGTACTTC

D gene: TRBD2
clone size: -
J gene: TRBJ2-1
V gene: TRBV15
CDR3 protein: CATSGPSGTSVNEQFF
CDR3 DNA: TGTGCCACCAGCGGTCCTTCCGGGACTAGCGTAAATGAGCAGTTCTTC

D gene: -
clone size: -
J gene: TRBJ2-5
V gene: TRBV6-1
CDR3 protein: CATEQGLAQETQYF
CDR3 DNA: TGTGCCACCGAACAGGGACTCGCCCAAGAGACCCAGTACTTC

D gene: -
clone size: -
J gene: TRBJ2-5
V gene: TRBV5-5
CDR3 protein: CASRNTGTQETQYF
CDR3 DNA: TGTGCCAGCAGAAACACCGGGACGCAAGAGACCCAGTACTTC